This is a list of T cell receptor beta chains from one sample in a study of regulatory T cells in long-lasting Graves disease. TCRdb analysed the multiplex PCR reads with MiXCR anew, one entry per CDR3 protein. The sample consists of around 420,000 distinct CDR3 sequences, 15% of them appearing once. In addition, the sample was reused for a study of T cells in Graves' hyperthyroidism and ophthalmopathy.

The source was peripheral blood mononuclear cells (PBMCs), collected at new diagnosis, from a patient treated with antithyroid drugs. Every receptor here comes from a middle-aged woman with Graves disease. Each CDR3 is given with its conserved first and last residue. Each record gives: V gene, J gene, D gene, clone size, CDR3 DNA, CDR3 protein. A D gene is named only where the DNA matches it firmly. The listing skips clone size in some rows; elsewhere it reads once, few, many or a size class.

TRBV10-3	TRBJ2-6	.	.	TGTGCCATCAGTGACCCCTCCTCTGGGGCCAACGTCCTGACTTTC	CAISDPSSGANVLTF
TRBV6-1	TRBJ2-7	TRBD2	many	TGTGCCAGCAGCTCGGGACTAGCCACCTACGAGCAGTACTTC	CASSSGLATYEQYF
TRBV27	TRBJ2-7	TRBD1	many	TGTGCCAGCAGTTTGGGGGACAGGCCCTCCTACGAGCAGTACTTC	CASSLGDRPSYEQYF
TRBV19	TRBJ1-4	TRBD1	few	TGTGCCAGTAGTATCACCAGGGGGGGGGAAAAACTGTTTTTT	CASSITRGGEKLFF
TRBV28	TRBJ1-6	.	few	TGTGCCAGCAGTTTGTCCCGGAGCTCCTATAATTCACCCCTCCACTTT	CASSLSRSSYNSPLHF
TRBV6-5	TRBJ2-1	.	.	TGTGCCAGCAGTTTCGGGCAGCACAATGAGCAGTTCTTC	CASSFGQHNEQFF
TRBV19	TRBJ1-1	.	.	TGTGCCAGTAGTACTTCTGAAGCTTTCTTT	CASSTSEAFF
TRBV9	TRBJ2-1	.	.	TGTGCCAGCAGCGTAGCCCTTTTGGAACCATACAATGAGCAGTTCTTC	CASSVALLEPYNEQFF
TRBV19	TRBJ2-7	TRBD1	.	TGTGCCAGTAGCGCCGGGACAGGGTTCTACGAGCAGTACTTC	CASSAGTGFYEQYF
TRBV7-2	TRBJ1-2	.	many	TGTGCCAGCGGGACTACGTCCCATAACTATGGCTACACCTTC	CASGTTSHNYGYTF
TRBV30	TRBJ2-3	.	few	TGTGCCTGGAGTGCCACAGATACGCAGTATTTT	CAWSATDTQYF
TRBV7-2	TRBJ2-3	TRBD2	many	TGTGCCAGCAGCCCACCCCGTCAAACTAGCGGGAGTTCCGCAGATACGCAGTATTTT	CASSPPRQTSGSSADTQYF
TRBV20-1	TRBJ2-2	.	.	TGCAGTGCCCAGAACCGTCCCGGGACGGATAACACCGGGGAGCTGTTTTTT	CSAQNRPGTDNTGELFF
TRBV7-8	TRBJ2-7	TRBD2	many	TGTGCCAGCAGCTTAGTTTTTAGCGGGAAGTACGAGCAGTACTTC	CASSLVFSGKYEQYF
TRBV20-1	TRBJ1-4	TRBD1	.	TGCAGTGCTAGAAATTACCGGGACAGGGTCAATGAAAAACTGTTTTTT	CSARNYRDRVNEKLFF
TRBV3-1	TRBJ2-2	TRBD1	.	TGTGCCAGCATTGATAGACAGGGGGCGTTCGGGGAGCTGTTTTTT	CASIDRQGAFGELFF
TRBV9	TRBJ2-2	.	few	TGTGCCAGCAGCCAGCCGGACAGCCCGAACACCGGGGAGCTGTTTTTT	CASSQPDSPNTGELFF
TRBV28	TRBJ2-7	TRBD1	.	TGTGCCAGCAGAGAAACGGGACAGAGAACCTACGAGCAGTACTTC	CASRETGQRTYEQYF
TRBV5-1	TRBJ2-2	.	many	TGCGCCAGCAGCAACACCAGGGGCACCGGGGAGCTGTTTTTT	CASSNTRGTGELFF
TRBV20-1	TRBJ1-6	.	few	TGCAGTGCTAGAGATCGTGAGACAGGAGATAATTCACCCCTCCACTTT	CSARDRETGDNSPLHF
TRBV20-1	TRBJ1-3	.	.	TGCAGTGCTAGAGATTTAGGGCCCGGAAACACCATATATTTT	CSARDLGPGNTIYF
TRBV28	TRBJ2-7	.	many	TGTGCCAGCAGTTTAGAACAGAACGGGCAGTACTTC	CASSLEQNGQYF
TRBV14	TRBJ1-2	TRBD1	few	TGTGCCAGCAGCCAAGGGACAGGGCCCTTCTATGGCTACACCTTC	CASSQGTGPFYGYTF
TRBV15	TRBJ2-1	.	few	TGTGCCACCAGCAGAGATGGAGGCTCCTACAATGAGCAGTTCTTC	CATSRDGGSYNEQFF
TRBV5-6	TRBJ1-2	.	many	TGTGCCAGCAGCTTGCTCTCCAGGGGCAACTATGGCTACACCTTC	CASSLLSRGNYGYTF
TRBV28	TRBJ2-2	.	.	TGTGCCAGCCTATCAGTGGGCTTAGTCAACGGGGAGCTGTTTTTT	CASLSVGLVNGELFF
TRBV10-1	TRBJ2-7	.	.	TGCGCTCCCATACAGGCGACTGCAAGGGACTACGAGCAGTACTTC	CAPIQATARDYEQYF
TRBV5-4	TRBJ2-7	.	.	TGTGCCAGCAGCCCCAGTCTCCTCTCCTACGAGCAGTACTTC	CASSPSLLSYEQYF
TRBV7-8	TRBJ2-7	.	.	TGTGCCAGCAGCCCCCAGACACCCTACAAGCAGTACTTC	CASSPQTPYKQYF
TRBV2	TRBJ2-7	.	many	TGTGCCAGTCGGGACGGGGTAAACGAGCAGTACTTC	CASRDGVNEQYF
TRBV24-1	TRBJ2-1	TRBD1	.	TGTGCCACCCAAGGGACAGGTTACAATGAGCAGTTCTTC	CATQGTGYNEQFF
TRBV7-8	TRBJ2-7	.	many	TGTGCCAGCAGCCGAAAGGGAGCCTACGAGCAGTACTTC	CASSRKGAYEQYF
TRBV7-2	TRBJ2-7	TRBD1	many	TGTGCCAGCAGCTTAGAGGGGACAGGGTTCTACGAGCAGTACTTC	CASSLEGTGFYEQYF
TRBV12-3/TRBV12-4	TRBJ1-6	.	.	TGTGCCAGCAGTCAGGCGGGCAATAATTCACCCCTCCACTTT	CASSQAGNNSPLHF
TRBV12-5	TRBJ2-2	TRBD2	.	TGTGCTAGTGGTTGGGGGGGAAGCGGGGAGCTGTTTTTT	CASGWGGSGELFF
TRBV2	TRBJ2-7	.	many	TGTGCCAGCAGACGGAAGGTAGCGGAAAGCTCCTACGAGCAGTACTTC	CASRRKVAESSYEQYF
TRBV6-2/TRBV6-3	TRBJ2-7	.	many	TGTGCCAGCAGTCCCCCCCGGGGAAATCCCGGGTACGAGCAGTACTTC	CASSPPRGNPGYEQYF
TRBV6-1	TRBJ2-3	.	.	TGTGCCAGCAGTGTTTCACGAGGGGATACGCAGTATTTT	CASSVSRGDTQYF
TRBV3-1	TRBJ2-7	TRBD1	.	TGTGCCAGCGGGACAGGGGCCGAGCAGTACTTC	CASGTGAEQYF
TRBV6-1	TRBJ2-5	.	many	TGTGCCACCCGCCCTAGTTACGAAGAGACCCAGTACTTC	CATRPSYEETQYF
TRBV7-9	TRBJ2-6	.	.	TGTGCCAGCAGCTTAGGGGGTAGTTATGGGGCCAACGTCCTGACTTTC	CASSLGGSYGANVLTF
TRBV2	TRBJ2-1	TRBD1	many	TGTGCCAGCATCGAAGGGGCAGGGGGTTTTGATGAGCAGTTCTTC	CASIEGAGGFDEQFF
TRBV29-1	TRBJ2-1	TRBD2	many	TGCAGCGTTGAGAGGACTAGCGGGAGGAATGAGCAGTTCTTC	CSVERTSGRNEQFF
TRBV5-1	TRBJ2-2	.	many	TGCGCCAGCGGAGGGGTTATCACCGGGGAGCTGTTTTTT	CASGGVITGELFF
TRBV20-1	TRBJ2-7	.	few	TGCAGTGCCATACCACCACTCACTTACGAGCAGTACTTC	CSAIPPLTYEQYF
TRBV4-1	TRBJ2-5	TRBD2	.	TGCGCCAGCAGCCAATACGGACTAGCGGGAGGCCAAGAGACCCAGTACTTC	CASSQYGLAGGQETQYF
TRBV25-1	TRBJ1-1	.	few	TGTGCCACCTCAATAGGGGCCGACACTGAAGCTTTCTTT	CATSIGADTEAFF
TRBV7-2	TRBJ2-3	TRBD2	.	TGTGCCAGCAGCCCGGGGAGGGGGCTAGCGGGAGGGTTGGCAGATACGCAGTATTTT	CASSPGRGLAGGLADTQYF
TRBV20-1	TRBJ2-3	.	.	TGCAGTGCTAGAAGGCGCAGCACAGATACGCAGTATTTT	CSARRRSTDTQYF
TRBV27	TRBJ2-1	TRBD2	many	TGTGCCAGCAGTTTATCTCCTAGCGGGAGTAGGGACTCCTACAATGAGCAGTTCTTC	CASSLSPSGSRDSYNEQFF
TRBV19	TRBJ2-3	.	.	TGTGCCAGTTCCCCCATTCAGCAGCAAAACACAGATACGCAGTATTTT	CASSPIQQQNTDTQYF
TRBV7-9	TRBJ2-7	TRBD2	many	TGTGCCAGCAGCTACCCTAAGGCCGGCCCAAGCGGGAGAATCTACGAGCAGTACTTC	CASSYPKAGPSGRIYEQYF
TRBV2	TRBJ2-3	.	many	TGTGCCAGCAGTTATAGCACAGATACGCAGTATTTT	CASSYSTDTQYF
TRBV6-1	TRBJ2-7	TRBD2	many	TGTGCCAGCAGTGGGACTAGCGGGTCTTCCTACGAGCAGTACTTC	CASSGTSGSSYEQYF
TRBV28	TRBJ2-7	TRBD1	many	TGTGCCAGCAGCCGACAGGGGATAGGAAAAGGTGACGAGCAGTACTTC	CASSRQGIGKGDEQYF
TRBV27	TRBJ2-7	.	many	TGTGCCAGCAGGGTGGGACTGCCTTCCTACGAGCAGTACTTC	CASRVGLPSYEQYF
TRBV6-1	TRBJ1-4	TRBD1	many	TGTGCCAGCAGGAAGGCGGCAGCAGGGGGGAATGAAAAACTGTTTTTT	CASRKAAAGGNEKLFF
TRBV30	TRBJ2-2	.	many	TGTGCCTGGCGCCACAGCCCCGCCACCGGGGAGCTGTTTTTT	CAWRHSPATGELFF
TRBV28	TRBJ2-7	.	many	TGTGCCAGCAGTTTACTCCCGGGGGTAGGCTACGAGCAGTACTTC	CASSLLPGVGYEQYF